The 5 T cell receptor beta chains below all came from one sample that was sequenced in a study of blood T cell repertoires in COVID-19. Clones were read by immunoSEQ multiplex PCR, and TCRdb kept only the in-frame ones, dropping some. The table lists about 270,000 clones, about 88% of them singletons. Input material: peripheral blood. The receptors were sampled from a woman in her 70s with COVID-19, enrolled during active disease.

V is TRBV7-2 and J is TRBJ2-1, with 9 nucleotides matching TRBD2. Germline-derived CDR1 and CDR2 are SGHTA and FQGNSA. J lost 2 bases, V lost 4 bases, and 6 bases had no gene match. This CDR3 is built from 16 residues. As DNA, the CDR3 is TGTGCCAGCAGCTCCGGACTAGCGCCAACCTACAATGAGCAGTTCTTC. This translates into CASSSGLAPTYNEQFF.

This clone was recorded a few times. V is TRBV5-4 and J is TRBJ1-2, with 7 bases aligning to TRBD1. CDR3 size: 15 residues. V gave up 4 bases and J gave up 4 bases; unmatched junction bases: 10. Germline V gives CDR1 SGHNT, CDR2 YYREEE (reference sequence). For the CDR3, the DNA is TGTGCCAGCAGCAGAAAACAGGGGATCGGCTATGGCTACACCTTC. It is translated as CASSRKQGIGYGYTF.

The gene calls are TRBV7-9 and TRBJ1-2; D possibly corresponds to TRBD1 (6 bases). Germline CDR1 SEHNR, CDR2 FQNEAQ (reference sequence). Trimming took 4 bases from V and 8 from J, leaving 20 bases between them. The length of the CDR3 is 15 residues. This CDR3 is CASSSDYQGPGGYTF. The CDR3 region has the DNA TGTGCCAGCAGCTCTGACTACCAGGGGCCCGGGGGCTACACCTTC.

The chain recombines TRBV28 with TRBJ2-1; D gene unclear. CDR1 and CDR2 from the germline V gene are MDHEN and SYDVKM. The CDR3 has 12 amino acids. Trimming pared 7 bases from V and 0 bases from J, leaving 4 bases between. CDR3 nucleotides: TGTGCCAGCACCGGCTCCTACAATGAGCAGTTCTTC. Translated: CASTGSYNEQFF. Based on the CDR3 plus reference TRBV28 and TRBJ2-1, the full variable domain is DVKVTQSSRYLVKRTGEKVFLECVQDMDHENMFWYRQDPGLGLRLIYFSYDVKMKEKGDIPEGYSVSREKKERFSLILESASTNQTSMYLCASTGSYNEQFFGPGTRLTVL.

This clone was seen a few times. The chain couples TRBV24-1 to TRBJ2-2, with 7 positions matching TRBD1. Germline lookup yields CDR1 KGHDR and CDR2 SFDVKD. This CDR3 region has 13 residues. V trimming: 9 bases; J trimming: 8 bases; junction bases outside the gene matches: 8. The DNA of the CDR3 is TGTGCCACCGGGGACAGTCGAAGTGGGGAGCTGTTTTTT. Amino acids: CATGDSRSGELFF.